Included here is one T cell receptor beta chain sequence, with context. Germline V gives CDR1 MNHEY, CDR2 SMNVEV (reference sequence). Trimming stripped 5 bases from V and 2 bases from J, with 10 bases between. There are 15 residues in the CDR3. These data are taken from a study of T cell responses to AZD1222 COVID-19 vaccine. This table comes from immunoSEQ multiplex PCR, and its TCRdb copy is limited to in-frame clones, with some not included. The repertoire holds about 96,000 clones, with 85% to 90% as singletons. The sequence derives from an adult in good health. The sample consisted of peripheral blood, taken on day 0 of AZD1222 vaccination. The V gene is TRBV27, the J gene TRBJ2-6; D remains ambiguous. CDR3 in DNA: TGTGCCAGCAGTCCTTTTATAGCTGGGGCCAACGTCCTGACTTTC. The encoded protein is CASSPFIAGANVLTF.